The T cell receptor (beta chain) described here comes from a study of blood T cells in healthy people across ages. Broader study findings: Long-lived donors exceeded aged donors in naive CD4+ cells and diversity. Roughly linear declines in TCR beta diversity per million T cells occurred with age. Researchers report that TCR beta diversity correlated strongly with naive T cell percentage.

Per the germline V gene, CDR1 is KGHDR and CDR2 is SFDVKD. The CDR3 is 14 residues long. Trimming removed 5 bases at V and 5 bases at J, with 15 bases between. Alongside a J-beta primer mix, a sample-barcoded 5' primer served in a second PCR lasting about 7 to 11 cycles. MiXCR was run by TCRdb on the 5' RACE reads, yielding one entry per CDR3 protein. Among under 800,000 distinct CDR3 sequences listed, roughly 44% were seen once. Note on this clonotype: What it binds is unknown.

The sequenced sample consisted of blood. V usage is TRBV24-1 and J usage is TRBJ2-7; the D gene is possibly TRBD2 (6 bases). The receptor's source is a woman aged 55-69 years in good health. The CDR3 region has the DNA TGTGCCACCAGTGTCAGTCACTGGAGGGACGAGCAGTACTTC. Encoded protein: CATSVSHWRDEQYF.